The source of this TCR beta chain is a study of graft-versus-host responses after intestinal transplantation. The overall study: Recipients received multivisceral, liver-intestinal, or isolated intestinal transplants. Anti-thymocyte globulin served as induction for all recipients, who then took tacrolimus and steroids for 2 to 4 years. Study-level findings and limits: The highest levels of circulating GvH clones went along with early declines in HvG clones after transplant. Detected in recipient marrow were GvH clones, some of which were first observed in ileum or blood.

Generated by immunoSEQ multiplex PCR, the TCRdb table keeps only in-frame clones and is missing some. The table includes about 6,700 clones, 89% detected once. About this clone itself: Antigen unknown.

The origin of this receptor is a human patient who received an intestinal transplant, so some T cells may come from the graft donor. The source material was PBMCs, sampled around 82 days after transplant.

The CDR3 DNA is TGTGCCATCAGTGAGTTAAGCGGGTCAACGCCCTACGAGCAGTACTTC. Encoded protein: CAISELSGSTPYEQYF. V is TRBV10-3 and J is TRBJ2-7; D might be TRBD2 (6 bases). V lost 1 base and J 2 bases, leaving 15 bases between the germline ends. Germline V gene data show CDR1 as ENHRY and CDR2 as SYGVKD. This CDR3 contains 16 residues.